The clone carrying this T cell receptor (beta chain) was seen at least ten times. Its antigen remains unknown. The data are from a study of T cell repertoires in cytomegalovirus infection. This CDR3 is 15 amino acids long. CDR1 is MDHEN, CDR2 SYDVKM, per germline. V was pared by 2 bases and J by 8 bases, with 16 bases between. TCRdb re-analysed the reads in MiXCR, keeping a single row per CDR3 protein. The sample includes about 130,000 distinct CDR3 sequences, more than 25% of them seen just once. The chain has TRBV28 and TRBJ2-4, with a tentative D call TRBD2 (6 bases). Here the sequenced sample was CD8+ T cells from cultured PBMCs, taken from culture after CMV antigen stimulation. The origin of this receptor is a human donor in good health (CMV status not recorded). Some clones in this sample may be carry-over from other donors' samples. Written as DNA, the CDR3 is TGTGCCAGCAGTTTAGACCACTCAGTAGCGGACATTCAGTACTTC. It translates to CASSLDHSVADIQYF. Full variable domain (remainder filled in from reference TRBV28 and TRBJ2-4): DVKVTQSSRYLVKRTGEKVFLECVQDMDHENMFWYRQDPGLGLRLIYFSYDVKMKEKGDIPEGYSVSREKKERFSLILESASTNQTSMYLCASSLDHSVADIQYFGAGTRLSVL.